The sequence of this T cell receptor beta chain was determined in a study of T-cell reconstitution after alpha-beta-depleted transplantation in children. After removal of 4 bases from V and 6 bases from J, the junction contained 10 bases not matched to a gene. This CDR3 comprises 14 residues. The germline gives CDR1 DFQATT, CDR2 SNEGSKA (reference sequence). Unique molecular identifiers were used to barcode this TCRbeta library. TCRdb processed the PCR reads anew with MiXCR; each CDR3 protein has one entry. The table lists roughly 400,000 distinct CDR3 sequences, just over 20% of them singletons. This clonotype was counted many times.

The sample was PBMCs from the stem cell graft donor, taken from the stem cell graft. The chain combines TRBV20-1 with TRBJ2-7, with 9 positions matching TRBD2. This TCR was recovered from a human donor who donated a stem cell graft to a child with acute myeloid leukemia. The CDR3 protein is CSATLAGSRGEQYF. CDR3 coding DNA: TGCAGTGCTACACTAGCGGGCTCCCGGGGCGAGCAGTACTTC.